These T cell receptor beta chains were read from a single sample in a study of blood T cell repertoires in COVID-19. Sequenced by immunoSEQ multiplex PCR; TCRdb stores in-frame clones only, minus some. This table has approximately 92,000 clones, 87% appearing once. The sequenced material came from peripheral blood. These TCRs come from a woman in her fifties or sixties with COVID-19, enrolled during active disease. The CDR3 runs from the conserved cysteine through the conserved F or W. D genes are given only for firm matches. Expanded clones get a size class; other rows say once, few or many, or leave the size out.

D gene: NA; J gene: TRBJ2-7; V gene: TRBV4-1; clone size: NA; CDR3 protein: CASSVWAGREQYF; CDR3 DNA: TGCGCCAGCAGCGTGTGGGCGGGGCGCGAGCAGTACTTC
D gene: TRBD1; J gene: TRBJ1-1; V gene: TRBV30; clone size: NA; CDR3 protein: CAWSGPPTTGENTEAFF; CDR3 DNA: TGTGCCTGGAGTGGACCCCCTACTACAGGGGAGAACACTGAAGCTTTCTTT
D gene: NA; J gene: TRBJ2-1; V gene: TRBV6-2/TRBV6-3; clone size: NA; CDR3 protein: CASSYSIPPRREAYNEQFF; CDR3 DNA: TGTGCCAGCAGTTACTCGATACCTCCGAGGAGGGAAGCCTACAATGAGCAGTTCTTC
D gene: NA; J gene: TRBJ1-5; V gene: TRBV21-1; clone size: once; CDR3 protein: CASDGHGNQPQHF; CDR3 DNA: TGTGCCAGCGACGGACATGGCAATCAGCCCCAGCATTTT
D gene: TRBD2; J gene: TRBJ2-2; V gene: TRBV2; clone size: NA; CDR3 protein: CASSEGLAGVKELFF; CDR3 DNA: TGTGCCAGCAGTGAAGGACTAGCGGGCGTTAAGGAGCTGTTTTTT
D gene: NA; J gene: TRBJ2-1; V gene: TRBV11-3; clone size: NA; CDR3 protein: CASSFRRGHYNEQFF; CDR3 DNA: TGTGCCAGCAGCTTTCGGCGGGGGCATTACAATGAGCAGTTCTTC
D gene: NA; J gene: TRBJ2-7; V gene: TRBV19; clone size: NA; CDR3 protein: CASSNNRAYEQYF; CDR3 DNA: TGTGCCAGTAGTAACAACAGGGCCTACGAGCAGTACTTC
D gene: TRBD2; J gene: TRBJ2-3; V gene: TRBV6-2/TRBV6-3; clone size: NA; CDR3 protein: CASSPFLAGGLDTQYF; CDR3 DNA: TGTGCCAGCAGCCCCTTTCTAGCGGGGGGTTTAGATACGCAGTATTTT
D gene: NA; J gene: TRBJ2-3; V gene: TRBV9; clone size: NA; CDR3 protein: CASSRGDTQYF; CDR3 DNA: TGTGCCAGCAGCCGGGGAGATACGCAGTATTTT
D gene: TRBD2; J gene: TRBJ2-5; V gene: TRBV4-2; clone size: NA; CDR3 protein: CASSQARGSQETQYF; CDR3 DNA: TGTGCCAGCAGCCAAGCGCGGGGGAGCCAAGAGACCCAGTACTTC
D gene: NA; J gene: TRBJ1-1; V gene: TRBV9; clone size: NA; CDR3 protein: CASSVDGIRPEAFF; CDR3 DNA: TGTGCCAGCAGCGTAGACGGGATAAGGCCTGAAGCTTTCTTT
D gene: NA; J gene: TRBJ1-5; V gene: TRBV4-1; clone size: NA; CDR3 protein: CASSHQGRNQPQHF; CDR3 DNA: TGCGCCAGCAGCCACCAGGGTCGAAATCAGCCCCAGCATTTT
D gene: NA; J gene: TRBJ1-2; V gene: TRBV15; clone size: NA; CDR3 protein: CATSRVVGGLGYGYTF; CDR3 DNA: TGTGCCACCAGCAGAGTTGTGGGGGGGCTTGGCTATGGCTACACCTTC
D gene: NA; J gene: TRBJ1-1; V gene: TRBV19; clone size: NA; CDR3 protein: CASARNTEAFF; CDR3 DNA: TGTGCCAGTGCGAGGAACACTGAAGCTTTCTTT
D gene: TRBD1; J gene: TRBJ1-2; V gene: TRBV28; clone size: NA; CDR3 protein: CASSLPGQGLNYGYTF; CDR3 DNA: TGTGCCAGCAGTTTACCGGGACAGGGATTAAACTATGGCTACACCTTC